Listed below are T cell receptor beta chains from one sample, sequenced in a study of response to subunit inactivated influenza vaccine. TCRdb re-analysed the RT-PCR reads in MiXCR, keeping a single row per CDR3 protein. The table records over 400,000 distinct CDR3 sequences, under 15% of them present only once. The sequencing used PBMCs from blood, collected roughly 47 days after vaccination. Receptor source: a man aged 50 to 59 who received an inactivated influenza vaccine. Both conserved end residues are trimmed from each CDR3. Only some rows state a clone size, as once, few, many or a class for expanded clones.

clone_size | v_call | cdr3_aa
. | TRBV9 | ASSVSRNTEAF
few | TRBV21-1 | ASSKISGTGVCNEQF
. | TRBV5-4 | ASSPRLAGRSDEQY
few | TRBV27 | ASKVQGAGELF
few | TRBV12-3/TRBV12-4 | ASSLGPLFAVNTDTQY
few | TRBV4-3 | ASSPGTRARFDGYT
. | TRBV5-1 | ASSPGPGRGYNEQF
few | TRBV20-1 | SARGQGGTEAF
few | TRBV30 | AWSVTAYEQY
many | TRBV20-1 | SAKPLAGFYNEQF
few | TRBV12-3/TRBV12-4 | ASSSTRSYGYT
. | TRBV4-3 | ASSISQGSTYNEQF
few | TRBV27 | ASSSGTGRNEKLF
. | TRBV24-1 | AIGGQYDQPQH
few | TRBV4-2 | ASSQDERTRGGFGTGELF
. | TRBV5-6 | ASSSLRGRETQY
few | TRBV5-1 | ASSSRDSSGYT
. | TRBV29-1 | SVLGSNGYT
many | TRBV6-5 | ASSFRQGKETQY
few | TRBV7-2 | ASSRPGNTIY
few | TRBV27 | ASSLVAPLGQGGSGANVLT
many | TRBV5-6 | ASSFSGRAYGYT
few | TRBV6-2/TRBV6-3 | ASSYTANANTGELF
. | TRBV5-1 | ASTVAGGSYNEQF
. | TRBV15 | ATSRSGLAGGREETQY
. | TRBV7-9 | ASSQTGYYEQY
many | TRBV5-5 | ASTLTGTGAGNTIY
. | TRBV4-3 | ASSQDRGRGIYNEQF
. | TRBV19 | ASSKQDLYGYT
few | TRBV2 | ASSSLGGASTDTQY
. | TRBV2 | ASSAFIEDTQY
few | TRBV29-1 | SVRHLQETQY
. | TRBV7-8 | ASSLELGSYGHT
. | TRBV2 | ATGSGPEETQY
few | TRBV29-1 | SVRWGGPLGSYNEQF
few | TRBV5-1 | ASRLGGRAETQY
few | TRBV6-2/TRBV6-3 | ASSYSRMVDGAGELF
. | TRBV4-3 | ASSQDPPGGVQETQY
many | TRBV20-1 | SAGRTGYGELF
. | TRBV10-3 | AISESPSGYFTDTQY
few | TRBV20-1 | SARRFDRGPGELF
. | TRBV7-8 | ASSLERGWGAQETQY
. | TRBV29-1 | SVGGRYSYEQY
. | TRBV12-3/TRBV12-4 | ASEGYYEQY
few | TRBV2 | ASSEAIASNTGELF
. | TRBV6-2/TRBV6-3 | ASRPDTSPLH
. | TRBV11-3 | ASSGTSGDYNEQF